The 29 T cell receptor beta chains below were found in one sample sequenced in a study of CD8+CD57+ T cells in acquired aplastic anemia. Genomic DNA templated the TCR beta VDJ and CDR3 profiling. TCRdb independently ran MiXCR on the reads; one entry per CDR3 protein. Of 350,000 to 450,000 distinct CDR3 sequences in the sample, under 80% are singletons; the top ten hold around 4%. The sequencing sample was made of sorted CD4+, CD8+, or CD8+CD57+ T cells (not recorded which) from PBMCs. The receptors come from a human donor in good health, serving as a control.

The chain is built from TRBV29-1 and TRBJ2-2; weak D call: TRBD2 (5 bases). The CDR3 consists of 14 residues. V was cut by 5 bases and J by 0 bases, with 10 bases left in between. Germline CDR1 reads SQVTM; CDR2 reads ANQGSEA. CDR3 DNA: TGCAGCGTTCCACGGGGAGCGAACACCGGGGAGCTGTTTTTT. It yields the protein CSVPRGANTGELFF.

Note on this clonotype: This may be a read error, as it is one base from a much larger clone. The CDR3 region has the DNA TGTGCCCGGAGTCATACAGGGGGCTACGGTGAAAAACTGTTTTTT. It is translated as CARSHTGGYGEKLFF. This chain connects TRBV30 to TRBJ1-4, with TRBD1 identical over 9 bases. Germline lookup yields CDR1 GTSNPN and CDR2 SVGIG (reference sequence). CDR3 length equals 15 residues.

The rearrangement uses TRBV19 and TRBJ2-3; D is ambiguous. The CDR3 is 14 amino acids. Looked up from germline, CDR1 is LNHDA and CDR2 is SQIVND (reference sequence). Trimming cost V 3 bases and J 6 bases, with 13 bases left between them. The CDR3 protein is CASSIETLGDTQYF. CDR3 bases: TGTGCCAGTAGTATTGAGACGCTAGGGGATACGCAGTATTTT.

The genes are TRBV29-1 and TRBJ1-1; no clear D gene. The length of the CDR3 is 13 residues. Trimming pared 4 bases from V and 4 bases from J, leaving 13 bases between. Germline-derived CDR1 and CDR2 are SQVTM and ANQGSEA. CDR3 amino acids: CSVGSGVTTEAFF. In nucleotides, the CDR3 is TGCAGCGTTGGTTCCGGGGTGACCACTGAAGCTTTCTTT.

The V call is TRBV20-1, the J call TRBJ1-2; D is ambiguous. The V gene's germline CDR1 is DFQATT and CDR2 SNEGSKA (reference sequence). This CDR3 contains 16 residues. Deletions cut 0 bases from V and 7 bases from J, with 21 bases between. The CDR3 region is CSARDDGNTGPGGYTF. The DNA of the CDR3 is TGCAGTGCTAGAGATGACGGGAACACTGGTCCGGGTGGCTACACCTTC.

The chain recombines TRBV10-3 with TRBJ1-5, with 8 nucleotides matching TRBD1. The DNA matches TRBJ2-7 better at its end, which makes the J call doubtful. In germline, CDR1 is ENHRY, CDR2 SYGVKD. The CDR3 totals 13 residues. CDR3 protein: CAIKPGQEDAQYF. The CDR3 DNA sequence: TGTGCCATCAAACCGGGACAGGAGGACGCGCAGTACTTC.

On this clonotype itself: The CDR3 does not close with the conserved phenylalanine or tryptophan, likely indicating a read error. The DNA is left out, because the CDR3 cannot be placed on it with certainty; the CDR3 is given as TCRdb lists it. The chain employs TRBV19 and TRBJ1-1; the DNA was not compared with TRBD1, the D call given in the table. The CDR3 spans 12 amino acids, including both terminal residues. Per germline, CDR1 LNHDA and CDR2 SQIVND (reference sequence). The CDR3 sequence is CASSPGTGRSFD.

This clonotype was seen just once. The V and J genes are TRBV20-1 and TRBJ1-5; D unresolved. The CDR3 spans 15 residues. CDR1 is DFQATT, CDR2 SNEGSKA, per germline (reference sequence). V dropped 3 bases and J dropped 4 bases, with 16 bases sitting between them. CDR3: CSARVGGRDNQPQHF. CDR3 DNA sequence: TGCAGTGCTAGGGTTGGTGGGAGAGATAATCAGCCCCAGCATTTT.

V usage is TRBV5-1 and J usage is TRBJ1-2; D ambiguous. V was clipped by 3 bases and J by 4 bases, with 10 bases between them. Per germline, CDR1 SGHRS and CDR2 YFSETQ. This CDR3 is 13 amino acids long. The CDR3 DNA is TGCGCCAGCAGCTCTAGACTGAGCTATGGCTACACCTTC. Residues: CASSSRLSYGYTF.

With respect to this clonotype: This is likely a read error, given that the CDR3 carries no conserved phenylalanine or tryptophan at its end. The DNA is omitted, as the CDR3 cannot be located on it reliably, and the CDR3 follows TCRdb's listing. The chain combines TRBV7-9 with TRBJ2-7; the table's D call TRBD2 went unverified against the DNA. Germline-derived CDR1 and CDR2 are SEHNR and FQNEAQ (reference sequence). Ends included, the CDR3 has 13 residues. The chain's CDR3 is CASSLPEGHQHEH.

The chain combines TRBV20-1 with TRBJ2-3, with 8 bases matching TRBD2. The V gene's germline CDR1 is DFQATT and CDR2 SNEGSKA (reference sequence). Losses at the gene ends were 7 bases for V and 7 bases for J; bases not matched to a gene: 13. CDR3 length equals 14 residues. For the CDR3, the DNA is TGCAGTGGTGAGCGGGGGTCCGACCCTAATACGCAGTATTTT. Residues: CSGERGSDPNTQYF.

Remarks on this clonotype: Given a much more abundant clone one base away, this may be a read error. The rearrangement uses TRBV30 and TRBJ1-6; D perhaps matches TRBD1 (5 bases). Trimming left V 5 bases short and J 11 bases short, with 13 bases between. The CDR3 has 12 residues. Germline V gives CDR1 GTSNPN, CDR2 SVGIG (reference sequence). The CDR3 region has the DNA TGTGCCTGGGACAGACTCAATACACCCCTCCACTTT. Its translation is CAWDRLNTPLHF.

The gene calls are TRBV7-2 and TRBJ1-2, with D unclear. Deletions cut 3 bases from V and 1 base from J, with 12 bases between. From germline, CDR1 is SGHTA and CDR2 FQGNSA. The CDR3 extends over 15 amino acids. The DNA for the CDR3 is TGTGCCAGCAGCTTGGCGGAGGGAAGTAACTATGGCTACACCTTC. The encoded protein is CASSLAEGSNYGYTF.

A remark on this clonotype: This may be a read error: a much more frequent sequence differs by one nucleotide. The V and J genes are TRBV5-6 and TRBJ2-1; TRBD2 might be the D (7 bases). The CDR3 is made up of 14 amino acids. The V gene's germline CDR1 is SGHDT and CDR2 YYEEEE. DNA for the CDR3: TGTGCCAGCGGCTTGGGGGGGCCTCCGAATGAGCAGTTCTTC. Its translation is CASGLGGPPNEQFF.

The V gene is TRBV7-9, the J gene TRBJ1-1; no firm D call. The CDR3 loop spans 15 amino acids. Germline loops: CDR1 SEHNR, CDR2 FQNEAQ (reference sequence). The V end lost 8 bases, the J end lost 11 bases, and 27 bases lay between the germline ends. CDR3 sequence (DNA): TGTGCCAGCGATAAACCGGGAGGTATGGACGCTGTGGCTTTCTTT. It is translated as CASDKPGGMDAVAFF. The full variable domain, completed using reference TRBV7-9 and TRBJ1-1, is DTGVSQNPRHKITKRGQNVTFRCDPISEHNRLYWYRQTLGQGPEFLTYFQNEAQLEKSRLLSDRFSAERPKGSFSTLEIQRTEQGDSAMYLCASDKPGGMDAVAFFGQGTRLTVV.

The chain combines TRBV5-1 with TRBJ1-2, with TRBD1 matching over 11 bases. CDR1 and CDR2 (germline): SGHRS, YFSETQ. The length of the CDR3 is 15 residues. The V gene end was trimmed by 5 bases and the J gene end by 8 bases; junction bases not matched to a gene: 11. CDR3 sequence reads: CASSLFQGQGDGYTF. As DNA, the CDR3 is TGCGCCAGCAGTTTATTCCAGGGACAGGGGGACGGCTACACCTTC.

As regards this clonotype: Lacking the conserved final phenylalanine or tryptophan, this CDR3 likely reflects a read error. No DNA is shown, since the ends of the CDR3 on it are uncertain; the CDR3 is the one TCRdb lists. The chain couples TRBV10-3 to TRBJ2-3; TRBD1, the D gene given by the table, was not confirmed from the DNA. The CDR3 spans 15 amino acids, including both terminal residues. Germline V gene lookup returns CDR1 ENHRY and CDR2 SYGVKD. CDR3 amino acids: CAISLAPFRHRYAVV.

The chain has TRBV5-6 and TRBJ2-7; D is possibly TRBD1 (5 bases). Trimming took 3 bases from V and 0 from J, leaving 13 bases between them. Germline CDR1 and CDR2: SGHDT and YYEEEE. This CDR3 spans 15 amino acids. In DNA form, the CDR3 reads TGTGCCAGCAGCTCAGCCAGGGTAAGCTCCTACGAGCAGTACTTC. Its translation: CASSSARVSSYEQYF. Together with reference TRBV5-6 and TRBJ2-7, the CDR3 gives the full variable domain: DAGVTQSPTHLIKTRGQQVTLRCSPKSGHDTVSWYQQALGQGPQFIFQYYEEEERQRGNFPDRFSGHQFPNYSSELNVNALLLGDSALYLCASSSARVSSYEQYFGPGTRLTVT.

Remarks on this clonotype: Given a much more abundant clone one base away, this may be a read error. V usage is TRBV27 and J usage is TRBJ1-6; weak D call: TRBD1 (6 bases). The length of the CDR3 is 16 residues. V lost 3 bases and J 7 bases, leaving 16 bases between the germline ends. Germline V gene data show CDR1 as MNHEY and CDR2 as SMNVEV (reference sequence). CDR3 nucleotides: TGTGCCAGCAGTTTTTCCTCAGGGGCGACCAATTCACCCCTCCACTTT. Translation: CASSFSSGATNSPLHF.

The chain uses TRBV29-1 and TRBJ1-2; 7 nucleotides line up with TRBD1. With 5 bases clipped from V and 5 bases from J, the junction kept 5 bases outside the gene matches. The CDR3 length is 12 residues. Germline-derived CDR1 and CDR2 are SQVTM and ANQGSEA. The CDR3 sequence is CSVRDSSYGYTF. DNA of the CDR3: TGCAGCGTTAGGGACAGTTCATATGGCTACACCTTC.

The CDR3 coding sequence is TGTGCCAGCAGCCAAGCTAGCGGGGGGGCTACAGATACGCAGTATTTT. Translation: CASSQASGGATDTQYF. This chain links TRBV4-2 with TRBJ2-3, with 12 bases aligning to TRBD2. This CDR3 spans 16 amino acids. Losses at the gene ends were 1 base for V and 3 bases for J; bases not matched to a gene: 2. Germline V CDR1 and CDR2: LGHNA, YNFKEQ.

This clonotype was recorded only once. The conserved phenylalanine or tryptophan is not found at the CDR3 terminus, so this likely reflects a read error. The DNA is omitted, as the CDR3 cannot be located on it reliably, and the CDR3 follows TCRdb's listing. This CDR3 is CASSLIVRVFY. This chain links TRBV9 with TRBJ1-4. The CDR3 spans 11 amino acids, including both terminal residues. Germline values: CDR1 SGDLS, CDR2 YYNGEE.

V and J are TRBV4-3 and TRBJ2-5; a possible D gene is TRBD2 (6 bases). Trimming pared 4 bases from V and 5 bases from J, leaving 14 bases between. The CDR3 runs 14 residues. Germline V gene data show CDR1 as LGHNA and CDR2 as YSLEER. The CDR3 region is CASSPMVAEETQYF. CDR3 bases: TGCGCCAGCAGCCCAATGGTAGCGGAGGAGACCCAGTACTTC.

The gene calls are TRBV5-1 and TRBJ1-6; D is undetermined. V was shortened by 5 bases and J by 5 bases, with 11 bases between the two germline ends. This CDR3 comprises 14 residues. From germline, CDR1 is SGHRS and CDR2 YFSETQ. CDR3 nucleotide sequence: TGCGCCAGCAGATCGGAAGAGCATAATTCACCCCTCCACTTT. Protein product: CASRSEEHNSPLHF. The full variable domain, rest sourced from reference TRBV5-1 and TRBJ1-6, is KAGVTQTPRYLIKTRGQQVTLSCSPISGHRSVSWYQQTPGQGLQFLFEYFSETQRNKGNFPGRFSGRQFSNSRSEMNVSTLELGDSALYLCASRSEEHNSPLHFGNGTRLTVT.

V gene TRBV5-1 combines with J gene TRBJ1-6, with D maybe TRBD1 (6 bases). Trimming stripped 7 bases from V and 9 bases from J, with 14 bases between. CDR3 size: 13 residues. Germline V lookup: CDR1 SGHRS, CDR2 YFSETQ. This CDR3 is CASLGGPTSPLHF. The CDR3 region has the DNA TGCGCCAGCTTGGGGGGGCCGACTTCACCCCTCCACTTT.

The chain has TRBV2 and TRBJ2-1; TRBD2 is a possible D gene (6 bases). The CDR3 length is 18 residues. The V gene lost 6 bases and the J gene lost 15 bases, with 36 bases spanning the gap. CDR1 and CDR2 from the germline V gene are SNHLY and FYNNEI. CDR3 protein: CASRGEARDGNTFNEGFF. CDR3 bases: TGTGCCAGCAGGGGGGAGGCCAGAGATGGCAACACCTTCAATGAGGGGTTCTTC.

For this clonotype: In this CDR3 the conserved last residue, phenylalanine or tryptophan, is missing, so a read error is likely. The DNA is omitted, as the CDR3 cannot be located on it reliably, and the CDR3 follows TCRdb's listing. V is TRBV2 and J is TRBJ2-1; TRBD1 is taken as the D call from the table, unchecked against the DNA. The CDR3 is made up of 14 amino acids, end residues included. Germline loops: CDR1 SNHLY, CDR2 FYNNEI. CDR3 protein: CASKGQGNQPQHFG.

To note about this clonotype: A much larger clone lies a single base off, so this may be a read error. This likely comes from a read error, as the CDR3 has no conserved phenylalanine or tryptophan at its end. V usage is TRBV12-3 or TRBV12-4 and J usage is TRBJ1-2, with 7 bases identical to TRBD1. Trimming at V came to 5 bases and at J to 2 bases, leaving 2 bases not matched to a gene. This CDR3 contains 13 residues. DNA of the CDR3: TGTGCCAGCAGTGACAGGGACAACTATGGCTACACCTCC. The encoded protein is CASSDRDNYGYTS.

The chain uses TRBV7-2 and TRBJ2-6; D possibly matches TRBD1 or TRBD2 (6 bases each). V shed 5 bases and J shed 17 bases, with 19 bases lying between them. Germline-derived CDR1 and CDR2 are SGHTA and FQGNSA. The CDR3 contains 13 residues. In DNA form, the CDR3 reads TGTGCCAGCAGCGTATCGGGGGCCAAGGTCATGACTTTC. Its protein is CASSVSGAKVMTF.